This T cell receptor (beta chain) was retrieved from a study of blood T cells in healthy people across ages. Study details: Capture via template switching afforded approximately one barcoded beta molecule per two T cells.

Only a few counts were recorded for this clonotype. Antigen specificity is unknown. Since a much larger clone is just one base distant, this may be a read error. This CDR3 contains 11 residues. Germline CDR1 is SGDLS and CDR2 is YYNGEE. The V end was cut by 2 bases, the J end by 11 bases, with 10 bases between. Primed by a sample-barcoded 5' primer and a J-beta primer mix, a second PCR proceeded for roughly 7 to 11 cycles. TCRdb reprocessed the 5' RACE reads with MiXCR, giving one entry per CDR3 protein. Seen here are about 840,000 distinct CDR3 sequences, about 28% observed once, and the top ten hold roughly a tenth. Broader study findings: Getting older went along with TCR beta diversity per million T cells dropping roughly linearly.

This sample also appeared in a second study, on T cells of mothers and their children. From that paper: Primer M1S, used in the second PCR, introduced sample barcodes and 2-4 random nucleotides.

The chain is built from TRBV9 and TRBJ2-5; D is unclear. Sample: blood. The TCR comes from a woman between 40 and 50 years old in good health. The CDR3 region is CASSVFDEQYF. The CDR3 DNA is TGTGCCAGCAGCGTTTTCGATGAGCAGTACTTC.